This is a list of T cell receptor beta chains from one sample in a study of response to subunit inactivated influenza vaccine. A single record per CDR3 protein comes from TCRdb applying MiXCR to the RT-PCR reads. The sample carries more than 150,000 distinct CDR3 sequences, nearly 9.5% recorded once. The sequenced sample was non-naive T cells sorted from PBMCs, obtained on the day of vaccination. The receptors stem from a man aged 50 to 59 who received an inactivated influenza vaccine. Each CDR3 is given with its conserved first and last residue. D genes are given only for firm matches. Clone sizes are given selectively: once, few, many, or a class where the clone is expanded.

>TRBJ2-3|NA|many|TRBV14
CASSQGLTLYTDTQYF
TGTGCCAGCAGCCAAGGATTGACCCTATACACAGATACGCAGTATTTT
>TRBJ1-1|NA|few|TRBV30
CAWMRGLTEAFF
TGTGCCTGGATGCGGGGGCTGACTGAAGCTTTCTTT
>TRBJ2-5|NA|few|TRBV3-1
CASTNLGGGAKTQYF
TGTGCCAGCACCAACCTCGGGGGTGGGGCAAAGACCCAGTACTTC
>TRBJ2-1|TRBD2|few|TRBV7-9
CASLAGGSSYNEQFF
TGTGCCAGCCTCGCGGGAGGGAGCTCCTACAATGAGCAGTTCTTC
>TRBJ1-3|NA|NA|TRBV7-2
CASSSRGDSGNTIYF
TGTGCCAGCAGCTCCCGAGGGGACTCTGGAAACACCATATATTTT
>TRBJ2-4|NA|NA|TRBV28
CASSFPQGMAKNIQYF
TGTGCCAGCAGTTTCCCCCAGGGGATGGCCAAAAACATTCAGTACTTC
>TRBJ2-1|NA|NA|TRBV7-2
CASSDVWGEQFF
TGTGCCAGCAGCGACGTATGGGGTGAGCAGTTCTTC
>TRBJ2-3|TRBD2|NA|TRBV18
CASSPAALRGNTDTQYF
TGTGCCAGCTCACCCGCGGCTTTGCGGGGGAACACAGATACGCAGTATTTT
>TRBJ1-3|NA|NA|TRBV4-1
CASSQDKAAGNTIYF
TGCGCCAGCAGCCAAGATAAGGCAGCTGGAAACACCATATATTTT
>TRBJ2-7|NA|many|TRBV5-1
CASSRIRVGTDEQYF
TGCGCCAGCAGCCGGATCAGGGTCGGGACCGACGAGCAGTACTTC
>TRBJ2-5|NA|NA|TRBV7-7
CASSLGSGAQYF
TGTGCCAGCAGCTTGGGATCGGGGGCCCAGTACTTC
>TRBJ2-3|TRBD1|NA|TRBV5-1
CASSAHRRDRRTDTQYF
TGCGCCAGCAGCGCACACCGCCGGGACAGGAGAACAGATACGCAGTATTTT
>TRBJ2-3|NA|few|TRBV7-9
CASSLASVTSDTQYF
TGTGCCAGCAGCTTAGCTAGCGTAACCTCAGATACGCAGTATTTT
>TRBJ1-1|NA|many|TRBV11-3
CASSFGGTEAFF
TGTGCCAGCAGCTTTGGGGGCACTGAAGCTTTCTTT
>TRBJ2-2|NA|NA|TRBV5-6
CASSGGPVMTGELFF
TGTGCCAGCAGCGGGGGGCCGGTGATGACCGGGGAGCTGTTTTTT
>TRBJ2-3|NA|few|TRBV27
CANHPRRSRLGTDTQYF
TGTGCCAACCACCCCAGGCGGAGCCGGCTAGGTACAGATACGCAGTATTTT
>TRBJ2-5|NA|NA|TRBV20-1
CSARVFGYHYETQYF
TGCAGTGCTAGAGTCTTCGGATATCACTACGAGACCCAGTACTTC
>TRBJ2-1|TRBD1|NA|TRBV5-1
CASSLEGASYNEQFF
TGCGCCAGCAGCTTGGAGGGGGCTAGCTACAATGAGCAGTTCTTC
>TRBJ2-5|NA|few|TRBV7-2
CASSLAARGRFGTQYF
TGTGCCAGCAGCTTAGCGGCGCGGGGGCGGTTTGGGACCCAGTACTTC
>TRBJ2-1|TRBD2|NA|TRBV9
CASSDEGRGVAEQFF
TGTGCCAGCAGCGACGAGGGCCGGGGGGTGGCTGAGCAGTTCTTC
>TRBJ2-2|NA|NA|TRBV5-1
CASSLPWISQGHTGELFF
TGCGCCAGCAGCTTGCCGTGGATCTCACAGGGCCACACCGGGGAGCTGTTTTTT
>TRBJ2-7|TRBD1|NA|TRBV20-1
CSARPGQGTYEQYF
TGCAGTGCTAGGCCTGGACAGGGGACCTACGAGCAGTACTTC
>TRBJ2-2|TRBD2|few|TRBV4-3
CASSPMTSGNTGELFF
TGCGCCAGCAGCCCGATGACTAGCGGGAACACCGGGGAGCTGTTTTTT
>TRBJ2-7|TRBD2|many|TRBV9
CASSPSPSGSEQYF
TGTGCCAGCAGCCCGTCCCCTAGCGGGAGCGAGCAGTACTTC
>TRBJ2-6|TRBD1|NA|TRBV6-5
CASSSRDRGLGANVLTF
TGTGCCAGCAGTTCCCGGGACAGGGGTCTTGGGGCCAACGTCCTGACTTTC
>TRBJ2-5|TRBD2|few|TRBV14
CASSQWRGETQYF
TGTGCCAGCAGCCAGTGGCGGGGGGAGACCCAGTACTTC
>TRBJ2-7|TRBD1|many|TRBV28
CASSYHGGTGDTYEQYF
TGTGCCAGCAGTTATCATGGGGGGACAGGGGACACCTACGAGCAGTACTTC
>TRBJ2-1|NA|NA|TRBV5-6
CASSLATPGEQFF
TGTGCCAGCAGCTTGGCAACCCCCGGGGAGCAGTTCTTC
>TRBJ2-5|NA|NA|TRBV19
CASSGGRHREQETQYF
TGTGCCAGTAGTGGAGGCCGACACAGGGAACAAGAGACCCAGTACTTC
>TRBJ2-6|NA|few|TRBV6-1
CASSVRHSGANVLTF
TGTGCCAGCAGTGTCAGGCACTCTGGGGCCAACGTCCTGACTTTC
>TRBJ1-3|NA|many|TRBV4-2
CASSQDLFPRRNSGNTIYF
TGTGCCAGCAGCCAAGATCTGTTTCCCCGCAGAAATTCTGGAAACACCATATATTTT
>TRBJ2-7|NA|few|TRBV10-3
CAISESTYEQYF
TGTGCCATCAGTGAGTCTACCTACGAGCAGTACTTC
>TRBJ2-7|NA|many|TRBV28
CASRSGGPAYEQYF
TGTGCCAGCAGATCAGGGGGGCCGGCCTACGAGCAGTACTTC
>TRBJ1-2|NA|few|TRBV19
CASSMVGSGVRSYGYTF
TGTGCCAGTAGTATGGTGGGATCGGGCGTTAGAAGCTATGGCTACACCTTC
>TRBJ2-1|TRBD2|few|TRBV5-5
CASSLAGTSGTDEQFF
TGTGCCAGCAGCTTGGCGGGGACTAGCGGGACGGATGAGCAGTTCTTC
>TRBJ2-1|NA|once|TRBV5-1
CASSLNPGTSTYNEQFF
TGCGCCAGCAGCTTGAACCCCGGGACGTCGACCTACAATGAGCAGTTCTTC
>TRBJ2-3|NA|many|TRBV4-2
CASSQDQRADTQYF
TGTGCCAGCAGCCAAGATCAAAGGGCGGATACGCAGTATTTT
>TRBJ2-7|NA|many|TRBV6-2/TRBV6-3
CASSDGPYYEQYF
TGTGCCAGCAGTGACGGGCCTTACTACGAGCAGTACTTC
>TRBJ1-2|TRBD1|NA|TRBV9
CASSVAGGGYTF
TGTGCCAGCAGCGTAGCAGGGGGTGGCTACACCTTC
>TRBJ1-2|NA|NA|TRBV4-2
CASSPTGLDYGYTF
TGTGCCAGCAGCCCAACCGGACTGGACTATGGCTACACCTTC
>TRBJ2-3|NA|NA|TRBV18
CASSPDWERGTDTQYF
TGTGCCAGCTCACCAGATTGGGAGAGAGGGACAGATACGCAGTATTTT
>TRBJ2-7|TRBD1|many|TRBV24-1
CATRGTGYEQYF
TGTGCCACCAGGGGGACAGGCTACGAGCAGTACTTC
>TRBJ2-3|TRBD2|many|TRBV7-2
CASSLRLAGATDTQYF
TGTGCCAGCAGCCTAAGACTAGCGGGGGCCACAGATACGCAGTATTTT
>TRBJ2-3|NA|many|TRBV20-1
CSARSFSASTDTQYF
TGCAGTGCTAGAAGCTTCAGTGCTAGCACAGATACGCAGTATTTT
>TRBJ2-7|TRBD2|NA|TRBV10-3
CAIKGTSGYEQYF
TGTGCCATCAAAGGGACTAGCGGCTACGAGCAGTACTTC
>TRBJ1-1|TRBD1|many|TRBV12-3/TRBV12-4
CASTLGTVNTEAFF
TGTGCCAGCACCTTAGGGACAGTGAACACTGAAGCTTTCTTT
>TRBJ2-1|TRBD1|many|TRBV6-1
CASSDRDRGLGEQFF
TGTGCCAGCAGTGACCGGGACAGGGGTTTGGGAGAGCAGTTCTTC
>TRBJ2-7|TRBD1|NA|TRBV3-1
CASSYRGNEQYF
TGTGCCAGCAGCTACAGGGGTAACGAGCAGTACTTC
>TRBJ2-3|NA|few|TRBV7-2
CASSLTGVAPDTQYF
TGTGCCAGCAGCTTAACGGGAGTGGCCCCAGATACGCAGTATTTT
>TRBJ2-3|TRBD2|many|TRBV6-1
CASSKAGGLSSTDTQYF
TGTGCCAGCAGTAAAGCGGGAGGGTTATCTAGCACAGATACGCAGTATTTT
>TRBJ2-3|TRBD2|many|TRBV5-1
CASSWTSGATDTQYF
TGCGCCAGCAGCTGGACTAGCGGGGCGACAGATACGCAGTATTTT
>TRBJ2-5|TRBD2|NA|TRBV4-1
CASSPLRTSGARDQETQYF
TGCGCCAGCAGCCCCCTGAGGACTAGCGGGGCGCGAGACCAAGAGACCCAGTACTTC
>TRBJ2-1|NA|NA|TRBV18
CASSPPNSFYNEQFF
TGTGCCAGCTCACCACCGAATAGCTTCTACAATGAGCAGTTCTTC
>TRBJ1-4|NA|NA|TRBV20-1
CSPYRAQNEKLFF
TGCAGTCCATACAGGGCCCAAAATGAAAAACTGTTTTTT
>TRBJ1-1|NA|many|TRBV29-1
CSLRKSLNTEAFF
TGCAGCCTTCGAAAGTCCCTCAACACTGAAGCTTTCTTT